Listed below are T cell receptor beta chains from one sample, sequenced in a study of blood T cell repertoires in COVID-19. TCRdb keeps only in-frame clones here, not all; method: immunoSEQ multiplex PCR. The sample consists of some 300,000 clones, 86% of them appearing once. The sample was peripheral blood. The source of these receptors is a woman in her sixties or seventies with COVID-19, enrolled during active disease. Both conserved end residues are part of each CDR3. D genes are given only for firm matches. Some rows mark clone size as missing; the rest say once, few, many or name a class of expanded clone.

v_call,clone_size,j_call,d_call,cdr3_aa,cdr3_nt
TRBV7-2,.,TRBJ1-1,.,CASSLTGGVNTEAFF,TGTGCCAGCAGCTTAACTGGAGGGGTGAACACTGAAGCTTTCTTT
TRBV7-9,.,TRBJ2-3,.,CASSSVWGVADTQYF,TGTGCCAGCAGCTCAGTCTGGGGGGTGGCAGATACGCAGTATTTT
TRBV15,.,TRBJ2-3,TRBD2,CATSSERGGNTQYF,TGTGCCACCAGCAGCGAGCGGGGGGGAAATACGCAGTATTTT
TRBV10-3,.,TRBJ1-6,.,CAISERQSSYNSPLHF,TGTGCCATCAGTGAACGACAGAGCTCCTATAATTCACCCCTCCACTTT
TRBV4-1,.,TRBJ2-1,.,CASSQDRSGINEQFF,TGCGCCAGCAGCCAAGATAGATCCGGTATAAATGAGCAGTTCTTC
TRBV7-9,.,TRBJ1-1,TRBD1,CASSSPGQGHTEAFF,TGTGCCAGCAGTAGCCCGGGACAGGGTCACACTGAAGCTTTCTTT
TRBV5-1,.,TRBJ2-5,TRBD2,CASSLRGGRETQYF,TGCGCCAGCAGCTTGCGGGGGGGCCGGGAGACCCAGTACTTC
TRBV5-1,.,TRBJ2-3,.,CASSRQGSSTDTQYF,TGCGCCAGCAGTCGTCAGGGGTCTAGCACAGATACGCAGTATTTT
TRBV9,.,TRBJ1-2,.,CASSPGPIPNYGYTF,TGTGCCAGCAGCCCTGGGCCCATCCCTAACTATGGCTACACCTTC
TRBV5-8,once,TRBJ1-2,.,CASSSIYRDGYTF,TGTGCCAGCAGCTCGATCTACAGGGATGGCTACACCTTC